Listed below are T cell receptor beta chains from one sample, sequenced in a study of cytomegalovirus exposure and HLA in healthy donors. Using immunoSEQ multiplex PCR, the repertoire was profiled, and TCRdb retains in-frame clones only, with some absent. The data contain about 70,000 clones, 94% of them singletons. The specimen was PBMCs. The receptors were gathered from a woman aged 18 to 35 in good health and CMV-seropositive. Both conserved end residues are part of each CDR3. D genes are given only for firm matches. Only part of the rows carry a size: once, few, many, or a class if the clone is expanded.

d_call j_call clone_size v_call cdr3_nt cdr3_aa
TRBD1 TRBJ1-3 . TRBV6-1 TGTGCCAGCGGGAGGGGACAGGCTGGAAACACCATATATTTT CASGRGQAGNTIYF
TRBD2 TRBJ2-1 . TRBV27 TGTGCCGTGGGCCTAGCGGGAGTTTATGAGCAGTTCTTC CAVGLAGVYEQFF
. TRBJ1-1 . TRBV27 TGTGCCAGCAGTTTAATGGTGGAGACTGAAGCTTTCTTT CASSLMVETEAFF
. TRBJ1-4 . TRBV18 TGTGCCAGCTCACCACCAGGAGGGTTCGAAAAACTGTTTTTT CASSPPGGFEKLFF
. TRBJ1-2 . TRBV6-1 TGTGCCAGCAGTGAAGCAGGGAGGGGGGGCTACACCTTC CASSEAGRGGYTF
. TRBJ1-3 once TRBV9 TGTGCCAGCAGCGCTTCGGGGGGCCGACCTAGCTCTGGAAACACCATATATTTT CASSASGGRPSSGNTIYF
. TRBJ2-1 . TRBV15 TGTGCCACCGAGGTTGTAGGGGGAGGGGACAATGAGCAGTTCTTC CATEVVGGGDNEQFF
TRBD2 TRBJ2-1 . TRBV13 TGTGCCAGCAGCTGGGGGGTGGGACTAGCGGGAAGTGGCAATGAGCAGTTCTTC CASSWGVGLAGSGNEQFF
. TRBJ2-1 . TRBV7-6 TGTGCCAGCAGCTTAGGTTCAGGGGTCAATGAGCAGTTCTTC CASSLGSGVNEQFF
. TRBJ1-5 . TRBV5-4 TGTGCCAGCAGCTTCCTTCGGGGTCGCGGGAGCAATCAGCCCCAGCATTTT CASSFLRGRGSNQPQHF
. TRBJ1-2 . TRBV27 TGTGCCAGCAGTTTATCGGCCGGGGGCTATGGCTACACCTTC CASSLSAGGYGYTF
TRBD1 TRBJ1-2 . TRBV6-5 TGTGCCAGCAGTTCGACAGGGAACTATGGCTACACCTTC CASSSTGNYGYTF
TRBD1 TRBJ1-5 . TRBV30 TGTGCCTGGAGCCTGCAGACAGGGTTCAATCAGCCCCAGCATTTT CAWSLQTGFNQPQHF
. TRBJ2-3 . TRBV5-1 TGCGCCAGCAATGGCGGGACAGCAGATACGCAGTATTTT CASNGGTADTQYF
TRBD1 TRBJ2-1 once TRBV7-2 TGTGCCAGCAGCTTAGGGCAGGGGGCCTACAATGAGCAGTTCTTC CASSLGQGAYNEQFF
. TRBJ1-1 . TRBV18 TGTGCCAGCTCACCCACCCAGGGAATGAACACTGAAGCTTTCTTT CASSPTQGMNTEAFF
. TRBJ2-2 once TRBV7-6 TGTGCCAGCAGCTTAAGGCAGGGAATCCCCCCCGGGGAGCTGTTTTTT CASSLRQGIPPGELFF
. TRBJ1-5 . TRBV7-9 TGTGCCAGCAGCTTAGACACAGGGTTTGGCAATCAGCCCCAGCATTTT CASSLDTGFGNQPQHF
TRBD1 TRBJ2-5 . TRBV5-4 TGTGCCAGCAGCCGGGGACAGGCTGGGGAGACCCAGTACTTC CASSRGQAGETQYF
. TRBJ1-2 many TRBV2 TGTGCCAGCAGTGAGGGCTACTATGGCTACACCTTC CASSEGYYGYTF
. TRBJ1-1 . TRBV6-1 TGTGCCGGAGGGCGGAGTTGGGGCGCGGAAGCTTTCTTT CAGGRSWGAEAFF
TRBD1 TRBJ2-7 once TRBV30 TGTGCCTGGACCCTGGGACAGGGACCCTACGAGCAGTACTTC CAWTLGQGPYEQYF
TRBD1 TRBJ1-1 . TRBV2 TGTGCCAGCAGTAGAACAGGGGTATTTCGCACTGAAGCTTTCTTT CASSRTGVFRTEAFF
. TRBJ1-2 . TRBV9 TGTGCCAGCAGCGTATCAGGCTCCTATGGCTACACCTTC CASSVSGSYGYTF
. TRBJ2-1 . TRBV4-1 TGCGCCAGCAGCCAGCAAGGAGTCACTGAGCAGTTCTTC CASSQQGVTEQFF
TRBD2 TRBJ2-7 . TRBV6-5 TGTGCCAGCAGGTTTGGGACTAGCGGGATTTACGAGCAGTACTTC CASRFGTSGIYEQYF
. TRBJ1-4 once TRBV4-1 TGCGCCAGCAGCCAAGGCCGAGGGACTAATGAAAAACTGTTTTTT CASSQGRGTNEKLFF
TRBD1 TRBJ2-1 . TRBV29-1 TGCAGCGTGGTCCTCGGGACAGGGTCCTACAATGAGCAGTTCTTC CSVVLGTGSYNEQFF
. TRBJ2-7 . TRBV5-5 TGTGCCAGCAGCTTGGAACAGTTCGAGCAGTACTTC CASSLEQFEQYF
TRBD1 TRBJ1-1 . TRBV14 TGTGCCAGCAGCCAAGATTTAGGGACAGGGAGGATGAACACTGAAGCTTTCTTT CASSQDLGTGRMNTEAFF
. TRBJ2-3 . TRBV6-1 TGTGCCAGCAGTGAAGGGGCGGATACGCAGTATTTT CASSEGADTQYF
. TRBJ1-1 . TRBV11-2 TGTGCCAGCAGCTTAGAGCGGGTTGAAGCTTTCTTT CASSLERVEAFF
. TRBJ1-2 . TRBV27 TGTGCCAGCAGTTTGGGGGGGACGTGGGGTGGCTACACCTTC CASSLGGTWGGYTF
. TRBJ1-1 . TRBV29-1 TGCAGCGTTGACCCGAGGGGGGGTACGGGCACTGAAGCTTTCTTT CSVDPRGGTGTEAFF
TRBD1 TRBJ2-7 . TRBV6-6 TGTGCCAGCAGACCGGGACAGGGGCTCTACGAGCAGTACTTC CASRPGQGLYEQYF
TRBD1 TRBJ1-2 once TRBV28 TGTGCCAGCAGTTTACAGGGGGACTATGGCTACACCTTC CASSLQGDYGYTF
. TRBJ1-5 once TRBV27 TGTGCCAGCAGGTTTACAGGGCCCGGGAGCAATCAGCCCCAGCATTTT CASRFTGPGSNQPQHF
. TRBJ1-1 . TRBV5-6 TGTGCCAGTTCTCAGGGTTACACTGAAGCTTTCTTT CASSQGYTEAFF
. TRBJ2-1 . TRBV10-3 TGTGCCATCAGTGATAACGGGGGGCCCAATTACAATGAGCAGTTCTTC CAISDNGGPNYNEQFF
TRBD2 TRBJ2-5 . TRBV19 TGTGCCAGTACCCCTAGCGGGGGGATCGGGGAGACCCAGTACTTC CASTPSGGIGETQYF
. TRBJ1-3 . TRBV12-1 TGTGCCAGCAGCTTTCGAGGGTCCGGGCCTGGAAACACCATATATTTT CASSFRGSGPGNTIYF
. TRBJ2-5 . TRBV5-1 TGCGCCAGCAGTATCGGAGGACAAGAGACCCAGTACTTC CASSIGGQETQYF
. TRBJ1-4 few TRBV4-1 TGCGCCAGCAGCCAATGGAGGAATGAAAAACTGTTTTTT CASSQWRNEKLFF
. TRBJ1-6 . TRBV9 TGTGCCAGCAGCGTAGCCGGGGGACTTAATTCACCCCTCCACTTT CASSVAGGLNSPLHF
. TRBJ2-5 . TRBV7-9 TGTGCCAGCAGCTTCCAGGGGGAGACCCAGTACTTC CASSFQGETQYF
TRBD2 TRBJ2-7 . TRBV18 TGTGCCAGCTCACCACGGGCGGTAGCGGGAGGGCCCGGCGAGCAGTACTTC CASSPRAVAGGPGEQYF
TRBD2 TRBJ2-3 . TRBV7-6 TGTGCCAGCAGCTTGGGTGACGGGAGGGCCGCAGATACGCAGTATTTT CASSLGDGRAADTQYF
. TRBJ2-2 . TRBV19 TGTGCCAGTAGTATGGTACTATTCACCGGGGAGCTGTTTTTT CASSMVLFTGELFF
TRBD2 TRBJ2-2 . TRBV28 TGTGCCAGCCTGCCCTCGGGGGGGCCCACCGGGGAGCTGTTTTTT CASLPSGGPTGELFF
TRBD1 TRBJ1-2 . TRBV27 TGTGCCAGCAGTTTATCCGGGACAGCCACGAATGGCTACACCTTC CASSLSGTATNGYTF
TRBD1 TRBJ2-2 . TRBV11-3 TGTGCCAGCAGCTTAGACAGGGGGTTGAACACCGGGGAGCTGTTTTTT CASSLDRGLNTGELFF
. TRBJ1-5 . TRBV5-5 TGTGCCAGCAGCTCCTGGGCGGGTAGCAATCAGCCCCAGCATTTT CASSSWAGSNQPQHF
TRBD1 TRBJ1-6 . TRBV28 TGTGCCAGCAGTCCCGACCGGGACAGGGACTCACCCCTCCACTTT CASSPDRDRDSPLHF